These 7 T cell receptor beta chains were all obtained from the same sample, sequenced in a study of blood T cell repertoires in COVID-19. Assay: immunoSEQ multiplex PCR; the TCRdb copy retains only in-frame clones and omits some. This sample has 200,000 to 250,000 clones, with 80% to 90% found just once. What was sequenced was peripheral blood. These TCRs come from a man under 40 with COVID-19, enrolled during active disease.

The gene calls are TRBV6-6 and TRBJ2-7, with a tentative D call TRBD1 (6 bases). Germline CDR1 and CDR2: MNHNY and SVGAGI (reference sequence). The CDR3 contains 15 residues. V gave up 0 bases and J gave up 6 bases, with 15 bases separating them. CDR3 in amino acids: CASSYSTGLFAEQYF. For the CDR3, the DNA is TGTGCCAGCAGTTACTCGACAGGTCTGTTTGCCGAGCAGTACTTC.

The chain has TRBV6-5 and TRBJ2-7, with 8 bases that match TRBD1. J lost 2 bases, V lost 7 bases, and 4 bases had no gene match. Germline-derived CDR1 and CDR2 are MNHEY and SVGAGI. The CDR3 totals 13 residues. In nucleotides, the CDR3 is TGTGCCAGCATCGGGACAGGTGCCTACGAGCAGTACTTC. As protein: CASIGTGAYEQYF.

This rearrangement joins TRBV18 to TRBJ1-2, with unresolved D. CDR3 size: 16 residues. Between the trimmed V and J ends, which lost 3 bases and 6 bases, there was a span of 20 bases. Germline CDR1 and CDR2: KGHSH and LQKENI. CDR3 in DNA: TGTGCCAGCTCACCCTCCGGGAATGTCTTAAGGGATGGCTACACCTTC. Translation: CASSPSGNVLRDGYTF.

The chain links TRBV4-3 to TRBJ2-1; 14 nucleotides agree with TRBD2. The J segment lost 16 bases and the V segment lost 2 bases, leaving 13 bases of the junction unmatched. The CDR3 has 16 amino acids. CDR1 and CDR2 (germline): LGHNA, YSLEER. CDR3 sequence (DNA): TGCGCCAGCAGCCAATCGACCGGGACTAGCGGGGGTATAGGATTCTTC. This encodes CASSQSTGTSGGIGFF.

The CDR3 coding sequence is TGTGCCAGTAGTACCGTCCCACAGGGGGCTCCCTATGGCTACACCTTC. It translates to CASSTVPQGAPYGYTF. The J gene is TRBJ1-2, the V gene TRBV19; TRBD1 matches 9 bases. The germline gives CDR1 LNHDA, CDR2 SQIVND (reference sequence). The ends lost 4 bases at V and 4 bases at J; junction bases unmatched: 10. This CDR3 region has 16 residues. Complete variable domain (other parts from reference TRBV19 and TRBJ1-2): DGGITQSPKYLFRKEGQNVTLSCEQNLNHDAMYWYRQDPGQGLRLIYYSQIVNDFQKGDIAEGYSVSREKKESFPLTVTSAQKNPTAFYLCASSTVPQGAPYGYTFGSGTRLTVV.

The chain joins TRBV28 to TRBJ1-4, with 7 bases lining up with TRBD1. Germline CDR1 is MDHEN and CDR2 is SYDVKM. J was trimmed by 4 bases and V by 7 bases; bases with no gene match: 6. This CDR3 comprises 14 residues. CDR3 amino acids: CASKRDSHNEKLFF. DNA for the CDR3: TGTGCCAGCAAAAGGGACAGCCATAATGAAAAACTGTTTTTT.

V gene TRBV29-1 combines with J gene TRBJ2-7; 9 nucleotides agree with TRBD1. The CDR3 is made up of 13 amino acids. Per the germline V gene, CDR1 is SQVTM and CDR2 is ANQGSEA. V lost 0 bases to trimming and J lost 5 bases; unmatched junction nucleotides: 2. In DNA form, the CDR3 reads TGCAGCGTTGAAGATGGGACAGGGCACGAGCAGTACTTC. This translates into CSVEDGTGHEQYF.